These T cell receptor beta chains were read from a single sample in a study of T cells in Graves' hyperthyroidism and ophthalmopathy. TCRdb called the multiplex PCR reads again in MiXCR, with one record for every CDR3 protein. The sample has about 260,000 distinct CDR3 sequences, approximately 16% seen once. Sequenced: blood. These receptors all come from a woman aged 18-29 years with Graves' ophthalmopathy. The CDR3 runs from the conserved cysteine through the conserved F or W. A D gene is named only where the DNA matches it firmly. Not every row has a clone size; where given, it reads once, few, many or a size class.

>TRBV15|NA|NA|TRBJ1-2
CATSRDTENYGYTF
TGTGCCACCAGCAGAGACACAGAAAACTATGGCTACACCTTC
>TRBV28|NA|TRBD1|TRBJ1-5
CASSNPGTGGSRQPQHF
TGTGCCAGCTCGAACCCGGGGACAGGGGGAAGTCGGCAGCCCCAGCATTTT
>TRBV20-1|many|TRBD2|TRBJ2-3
CSVGGVITDTQYF
TGCAGTGTGGGAGGGGTGATCACAGATACGCAGTATTTT
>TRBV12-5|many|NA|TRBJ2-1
CASGLVAGPLRDEQFF
TGTGCTAGTGGTTTGGTAGCAGGGCCCCTTAGGGATGAGCAGTTCTTC
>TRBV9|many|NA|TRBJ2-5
CASSVRASYQETQYF
TGTGCCAGCAGCGTACGGGCGTCTTACCAAGAGACCCAGTACTTC
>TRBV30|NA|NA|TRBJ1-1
CAWSGGYGTEAFF
TGTGCCTGGAGTGGGGGCTACGGCACTGAAGCTTTCTTT
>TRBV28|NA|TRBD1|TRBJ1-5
CASKGTGGSRQPQHF
TGTGCCAGCAAGGGGACAGGGGGAAGTCGGCAGCCCCAGCATTTT
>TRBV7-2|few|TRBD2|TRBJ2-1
CASSLVREGLVNEQFF
TGTGCCAGCAGCTTAGTGCGGGAGGGCCTCGTTAATGAGCAGTTCTTC
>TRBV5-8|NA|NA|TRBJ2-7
CANSLGRSYEQYF
TGTGCCAACAGCTTGGGGCGGTCCTACGAGCAGTACTTC
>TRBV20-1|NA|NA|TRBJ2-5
CSAKRSPQETQYF
TGCAGTGCTAAAAGGTCTCCACAAGAGACCCAGTACTTC
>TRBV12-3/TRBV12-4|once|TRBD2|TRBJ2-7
CASSLYGGDEQYF
TGTGCCAGCAGTTTATACGGGGGGGACGAGCAGTACTTC
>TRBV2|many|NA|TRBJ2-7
CASRDGGLYEQYF
TGTGCCAGCAGAGACGGAGGTTTGTACGAGCAGTACTTC
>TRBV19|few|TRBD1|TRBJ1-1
CASSNTRQGGTEAFF
TGTGCCAGTAGTAACACCCGACAGGGCGGAACTGAAGCTTTCTTT
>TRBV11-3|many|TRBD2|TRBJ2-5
CASRQGLAGLQETQYF
TGTGCCAGCAGACAGGGACTAGCGGGGCTTCAAGAGACCCAGTACTTC
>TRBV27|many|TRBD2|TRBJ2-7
CASKGLGLAGVHSYEQYF
TGTGCCAGCAAGGGTCTAGGACTAGCGGGAGTGCACTCCTACGAGCAGTACTTC
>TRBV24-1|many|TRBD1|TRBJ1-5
CATSDAGTGSNQPQHF
TGTGCCACCAGTGATGCTGGGACAGGGAGCAATCAGCCCCAGCATTTT
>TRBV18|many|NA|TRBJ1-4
CASSGGEEKLFF
TGTGCCAGCTCTGGAGGGGAAGAAAAACTGTTTTTT
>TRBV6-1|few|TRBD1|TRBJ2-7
CASSAPGQGYYEQYF
TGTGCCAGCAGTGCCCCGGGACAGGGGTATTACGAGCAGTACTTC
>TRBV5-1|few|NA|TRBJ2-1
CASSFRGVSYNEQFF
TGCGCCAGCAGCTTCCGGGGCGTCTCCTACAATGAGCAGTTCTTC
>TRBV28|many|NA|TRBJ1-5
CASTGGTATQPQHF
TGTGCCAGCACCGGGGGAACAGCGACTCAGCCCCAGCATTTT
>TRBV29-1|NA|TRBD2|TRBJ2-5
CSVEGRLAAGAQYF
TGCAGCGTTGAAGGTCGACTAGCGGCAGGGGCCCAGTACTTC
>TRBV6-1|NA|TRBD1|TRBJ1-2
CASRRKGQGASNYGYTF
TGTGCCAGCAGAAGAAAGGGACAGGGGGCGTCGAACTATGGCTACACCTTC
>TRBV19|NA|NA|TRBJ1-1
CASRPAGWRNTEAFF
TGTGCCAGTAGGCCAGCAGGGTGGAGGAACACTGAAGCTTTCTTT
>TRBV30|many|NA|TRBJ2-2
CAWSVGNTGELFF
TGTGCCTGGAGTGTCGGGAACACCGGGGAGCTGTTTTTT
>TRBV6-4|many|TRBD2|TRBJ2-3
CASSKRSSGSADTQYF
TGTGCCAGCAGTAAGAGGAGTAGCGGGAGCGCAGATACGCAGTATTTT
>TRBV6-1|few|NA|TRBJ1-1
CASSEDRVWNTEAFF
TGTGCCAGCAGTGAAGACAGGGTGTGGAACACTGAAGCTTTCTTT
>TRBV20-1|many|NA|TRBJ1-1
CSARDQNTEAFF
TGCAGTGCTAGAGATCAGAACACTGAAGCTTTCTTT
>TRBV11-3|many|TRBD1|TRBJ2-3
CASSFRDRSTDTQYF
TGTGCCAGCAGCTTCCGGGACAGGTCAACAGATACGCAGTATTTT
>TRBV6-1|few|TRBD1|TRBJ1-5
CAGQASSNQPQHF
TGTGCCGGACAGGCTTCGAGCAATCAGCCCCAGCATTTT
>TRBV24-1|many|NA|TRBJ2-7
CATSDRRSSYEQYF
TGTGCCACCAGTGATCGCCGGAGCTCCTACGAGCAGTACTTC
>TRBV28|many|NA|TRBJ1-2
CASSLGGWDYGYTF
TGTGCCAGCAGTTTAGGGGGCTGGGACTATGGCTACACCTTC
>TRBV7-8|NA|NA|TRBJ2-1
CASSSDGGQYNEQFF
TGTGCCAGCAGCTCGGACGGGGGGCAATACAATGAGCAGTTCTTC
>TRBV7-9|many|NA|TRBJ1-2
CASSLATGLYTF
TGTGCCAGCAGCTTAGCAACGGGGCTCTACACCTTC
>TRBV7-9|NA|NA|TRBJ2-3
CASSNDPAQDSTDTQYF
TGTGCCAGCAGCAACGACCCGGCACAGGACTCCACAGATACGCAGTATTTT
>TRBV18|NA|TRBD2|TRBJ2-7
CASSLLPGLAGSYEQYF
TGTGCCAGCTCACTTCTCCCGGGACTAGCGGGCTCCTACGAGCAGTACTTC
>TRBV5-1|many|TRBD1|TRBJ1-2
CASSFSTGGDGYTF
TGCGCCAGCAGCTTTTCGACAGGGGGCGATGGCTACACCTTC
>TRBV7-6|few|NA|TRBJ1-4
CASSSGFTPNEKLFF
TGTGCCAGCAGCTCCGGTTTTACGCCGAATGAAAAACTGTTTTTT
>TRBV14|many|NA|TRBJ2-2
CASSSRTDNTGELFF
TGTGCCAGCAGCTCTAGGACAGATAACACCGGGGAGCTGTTTTTT
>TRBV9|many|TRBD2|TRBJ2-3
CASSAGLAGDTDTQYF
TGTGCCAGCAGCGCTGGACTAGCGGGGGATACAGATACGCAGTATTTT
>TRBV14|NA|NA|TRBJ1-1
CASSQVGLTEAFF
TGTGCCAGCAGCCAAGTCGGGCTCACTGAAGCTTTCTTT
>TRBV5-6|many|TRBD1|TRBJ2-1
CASGGQGAYNEQFF
TGTGCCAGCGGGGGACAGGGGGCCTACAATGAGCAGTTCTTC
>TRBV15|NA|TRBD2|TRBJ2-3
CATSRDPITSGGTDTQYF
TGTGCCACCAGCAGAGATCCTATTACTAGCGGGGGGACAGATACGCAGTATTTT
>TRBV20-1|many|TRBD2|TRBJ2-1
CSASASGQYNEQFF
TGCAGTGCTTCAGCTAGCGGGCAGTACAATGAGCAGTTCTTC
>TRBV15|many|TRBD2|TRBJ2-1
CATSMTSGRSNNEQFF
TGTGCCACCAGCATGACTAGCGGGAGAAGTAACAATGAGCAGTTCTTC
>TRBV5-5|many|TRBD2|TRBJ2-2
CASDGGGRSNTGELFF
TGTGCCAGCGATGGGGGCGGGAGGTCGAACACCGGGGAGCTGTTTTTT
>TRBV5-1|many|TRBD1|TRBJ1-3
CASSVTGDSGNTIYF
TGCGCCAGCAGCGTGACAGGGGACTCTGGAAACACCATATATTTT
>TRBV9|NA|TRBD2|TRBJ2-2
CASSLTSGSYTGELFF
TGTGCCAGCAGTCTCACTAGCGGGAGCTATACCGGGGAGCTGTTTTTT
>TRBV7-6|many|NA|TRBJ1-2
CASSLDSFYGYTF
TGTGCCAGCAGCCTTGACAGCTTCTATGGCTACACCTTC
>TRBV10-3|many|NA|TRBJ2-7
CAIRADLGVFENYANSYEQYF
TGTGCCATCAGAGCCGATTTAGGGGTTTTTGAGAATTATGCTAACTCCTACGAGCAGTACTTC
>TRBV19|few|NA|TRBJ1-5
CASSKTTGQPQHF
TGTGCCAGTAGTAAAACGACCGGTCAGCCCCAGCATTTT
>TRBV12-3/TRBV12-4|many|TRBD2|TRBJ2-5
CASSFVRGGSETQYF
TGTGCCAGCAGTTTCGTGCGGGGGGGCTCGGAGACCCAGTACTTC
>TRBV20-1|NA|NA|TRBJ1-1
CSAAGGSEAFF
TGCAGTGCAGCGGGGGGCAGTGAAGCTTTCTTT
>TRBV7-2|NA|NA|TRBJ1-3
CASSYRTDPSGNTIYF
TGTGCCAGCAGCTATCGGACGGACCCCTCTGGAAACACCATATATTTT
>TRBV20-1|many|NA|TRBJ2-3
CSARDGLAEGYTDTQYF
TGCAGTGCTAGAGATGGATTAGCGGAGGGTTACACAGATACGCAGTATTTT
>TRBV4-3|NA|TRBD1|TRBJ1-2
CASSQDRDRVGGYTF
TGCGCCAGCAGCCAAGACCGGGACAGGGTGGGAGGCTACACCTTC
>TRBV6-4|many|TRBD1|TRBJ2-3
CASSDGTGSTDTQYF
TGTGCCAGCAGTGACGGGACAGGGTCCACAGATACGCAGTATTTT
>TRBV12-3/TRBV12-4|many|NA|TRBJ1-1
CASRATTEMNTEAFF
TGTGCCAGCAGGGCGACGACAGAAATGAACACTGAAGCTTTCTTT